The 21 T cell receptor beta chains reported below all come from one sample, sequenced in a study of T cells in tuberculosis. TCRdb's copy holds only in-frame clones and misses some; the assay was immunoSEQ multiplex PCR. The sample holds tens of thousands of clones, approximately 94% seen once. Sequencing used PBMCs. These receptors all stem from a donor between 10 and 29 years old with latent tuberculosis or without tuberculosis infection.

The rearrangement uses TRBV5-1 and TRBJ2-6; no definite D call. The CDR3 loop spans 14 amino acids. Germline V gene lookup returns CDR1 SGHRS and CDR2 YFSETQ. V lost 0 bases and J lost 3, with 4 bases in between. The CDR3 here is CASSLGLGANVLTF. In DNA form, the CDR3 reads TGCGCCAGCAGCTTGGGACTTGGGGCCAACGTCCTGACTTTC. Full variable domain (remainder filled in from reference TRBV5-1 and TRBJ2-6): KAGVTQTPRYLIKTRGQQVTLSCSPISGHRSVSWYQQTPGQGLQFLFEYFSETQRNKGNFPGRFSGRQFSNSRSEMNVSTLELGDSALYLCASSLGLGANVLTFGAGSRLTVL.

This chain connects TRBV29-1 to TRBJ2-7; perhaps TRBD1 as D (6 bases). The CDR3 runs to 11 residues. The V and J ends lost 6 bases and 4 bases respectively, with 10 bases between them. Germline V CDR1 and CDR2: SQVTM, ANQGSEA. CDR3 in amino acids: CSVTGYYEQYF. In DNA form, the CDR3 reads TGCAGCGTCACAGGGTATTACGAGCAGTACTTC.

This chain joins TRBV18 and TRBJ2-2; D call uncertain. The V gene's germline CDR1 is KGHSH and CDR2 LQKENI. The CDR3 has 13 amino acids. Trimming shortened V by 4 bases and J by 2 bases, and 5 bases separated the two germline ends. DNA for the CDR3: TGTGCCAGCTCACTCCTTAACACCGGGGAGCTGTTTTTT. Translated, it gives CASSLLNTGELFF.

V gene TRBV14 combines with J gene TRBJ1-2; no firm D call. CDR1 and CDR2 (germline): SGHDN, FVKESK. Trimming took off 1 base at V and 6 bases at J, with 9 bases between the two ends. The CDR3 runs 13 residues. The CDR3 nucleotides are TGTGCCAGCAGCCAAGCCGGGGTTCATGGCTACACCTTC. Protein product: CASSQAGVHGYTF.

The chain employs TRBV7-6 and TRBJ2-1; 11 bases are a match to TRBD2. With V trimmed by 7 bases and J by 8 bases, 10 bases remained unmatched. This CDR3 is 15 amino acids long. From germline, CDR1 is SGHVS and CDR2 FNYEAQ. The CDR3 coding sequence is TGTGCCAGCACCTCAACGGGACTAGCGGCGGATGAGCAGTTCTTC. Amino acids: CASTSTGLAADEQFF.

The chain combines TRBV4-3 with TRBJ2-7; TRBD2 matches 8 bases. CDR3 length: 14 amino acids. Germline lookup yields CDR1 LGHNA and CDR2 YSLEER. The J segment lost 0 bases and the V segment lost 4 bases, leaving 2 bases of the junction unmatched. CDR3 region: CASSPSGPSYEQYF. CDR3 nucleotide sequence: TGCGCCAGCAGCCCTAGCGGGCCCTCCTACGAGCAGTACTTC.

The chain carries TRBV28 and TRBJ1-2; D not resolved. V was pared by 4 bases and J by 5 bases, with 11 bases between. The CDR3 has 13 amino acids. Looked up from germline, CDR1 is MDHEN and CDR2 is SYDVKM. CDR3 residues: CASSSLERYGYTF. The CDR3 region has the DNA TGTGCCAGCAGTTCCTTGGAGAGGTATGGCTACACCTTC.

The genes are TRBV7-2 and TRBJ2-1; 9 positions match TRBD2. The CDR3 extends over 17 amino acids. V lost 4 bases to trimming and J lost 8 bases; unmatched junction nucleotides: 15. Germline lookup yields CDR1 SGHTA and CDR2 FQGNSA. The chain's CDR3 is CASSYPGGAGGGDEQFF. Here the CDR3 DNA reads TGTGCCAGCAGCTATCCAGGGGGAGCGGGAGGTGGAGATGAGCAGTTCTTC. Using reference TRBV7-2 and TRBJ2-1 for the parts outside the CDR3, the full variable domain is GAGVSQSPSNKVTEKGKDVELRCDPISGHTALYWYRQSLGQGLEFLIYFQGNSAPDKSGLPSDRFSAERTGGSVSTLTIQRTQQEDSAVYLCASSYPGGAGGGDEQFFGPGTRLTVL.

The chain uses TRBV15 and TRBJ1-1; D ambiguous. Germline CDR1 LNHNV, CDR2 YYDKDF (reference sequence). The CDR3 sequence is 13 residues long. V was cut by 0 bases and J by 3 bases, with 5 bases left in between. CDR3 bases: TGTGCCACCAGCAGAGATCGTGACACTGAAGCTTTCTTT. This codes for CATSRDRDTEAFF.

This chain joins TRBV15 and TRBJ2-1; D is unresolved. With 3 bases removed from V and 4 bases from J, the gap between germline ends came to 7 bases. The CDR3 loop spans 13 amino acids. The germline CDR1 and CDR2 sequences are LNHNV and YYDKDF (reference sequence). Here the CDR3 reads CATSSTVYNEQFF. In DNA, the CDR3 is TGTGCCACCAGCAGCACAGTATACAATGAGCAGTTCTTC.

This chain connects TRBV6-1 to TRBJ2-1, with 8 bases lining up with TRBD2. Germline trimming cut 5 bases from V and 5 bases from J; bases unmatched to any gene: 8. The CDR3 contains 15 residues. Germline values: CDR1 MNHNS, CDR2 SASEGT. The CDR3 is CASSTRLAPDNEQFF. CDR3 DNA sequence: TGTGCCAGCAGTACCCGACTAGCGCCCGACAATGAGCAGTTCTTC.

A single count supports this clone. This chain uses TRBV15 with TRBJ1-5; D ambiguous. This CDR3 has 13 amino acids. In germline, CDR1 is LNHNV, CDR2 YYDKDF (reference sequence). V was cut by 5 bases and J by 7 bases, with 12 bases left in between. The CDR3 spells CATSSQHRQPQHF. The CDR3, as DNA: TGTGCCACCAGCTCACAACACCGCCAGCCCCAGCATTTT.

The V call is TRBV5-4, the J call TRBJ2-1; TRBD2 is a possible D gene (5 bases). This CDR3 has 16 amino acids. V lost 0 bases and J 4 bases, leaving 14 bases between the germline ends. CDR1 is SGHNT, CDR2 YYREEE, per germline (reference sequence). CDR3 sequence reads: CASSLEGGPSYNEQFF. CDR3 DNA sequence: TGTGCCAGCAGCTTGGAAGGAGGACCATCGTACAATGAGCAGTTCTTC.

The rearrangement joins TRBV5-4 to TRBJ2-1, with D maybe TRBD2 (5 bases). From germline, CDR1 is SGHNT and CDR2 YYREEE (reference sequence). The CDR3 runs 16 residues. V lost 3 bases and J lost 2, with 15 bases in between. CDR3 loop: CASSSLLDATYNEQFF. The CDR3, as DNA: TGTGCCAGCAGCTCTTTACTAGACGCGACCTACAATGAGCAGTTCTTC.

This clone was counted a single time. The chain uses TRBV6-5 and TRBJ2-7, with D tentatively TRBD1 (6 bases). Germline CDR1 and CDR2: MNHEY and SVGAGI. V dropped 10 bases and J dropped 2 bases, with 9 bases sitting between them. The CDR3 totals 11 residues. The chain's CDR3 is CATRTAYEQYF. Written as DNA, the CDR3 is TGTGCCACGCGGACAGCCTACGAGCAGTACTTC.

The V and J genes are TRBV4-3 and TRBJ2-7; 7 bases are shared with TRBD2. Trimming removed 6 bases from V and 2 bases from J; junction bases left unmatched: 10. Looked up from germline, CDR1 is LGHNA and CDR2 is YSLEER. The CDR3 runs to 15 residues. Here the CDR3 reads CASSPRVGTTYEQYF. CDR3 coding DNA: TGCGCCAGCAGTCCAAGGGTGGGGACTACCTACGAGCAGTACTTC.

This sequence joins TRBV6-4 and TRBJ2-2, with 9 bases that match TRBD2. Germline values: CDR1 MRHNA, CDR2 SNTAGT. V shed 3 bases, J shed 4 bases, and the junction held 6 bases outside the gene matches. The length of the CDR3 is 16 residues. In DNA form, the CDR3 reads TGTGCCAGCAGTGAGCCGCGGGAGGGCGGCACCGGGGAGCTGTTTTTT. Protein sequence: CASSEPREGGTGELFF.

The chain recombines TRBV19 with TRBJ1-4, with D maybe TRBD1 (6 bases). The CDR3 is 14 residues long. Trimming took 6 bases from V and 7 from J, leaving 15 bases between them. In germline, CDR1 is LNHDA, CDR2 SQIVND (reference sequence). Written as DNA, the CDR3 is TGTGCCAGTAGCCTTCTTAGAGGGGGTGAAAAACTGTTTTTT. Residues: CASSLLRGGEKLFF.

The V gene is TRBV7-9, the J gene TRBJ1-5; possible D gene TRBD1, 6 bases. Between the trimmed V and J ends, which lost 1 base and 4 bases, there was a span of 11 bases. The CDR3 spans 15 residues. Germline CDR1 reads SEHNR; CDR2 reads FQNEAQ (reference sequence). This chain's CDR3 is CASSLGDRLNQPQHF. CDR3 nucleotides: TGTGCCAGCAGCTTAGGAGACAGGTTAAATCAGCCCCAGCATTTT.

The chain has TRBV2 and TRBJ2-5, with TRBD1 as a possible D gene (7 bases). This CDR3 spans 14 amino acids. The ends were cut back, 6 bases at V and 2 bases at J, with 13 bases in the middle. Looked up from germline, CDR1 is SNHLY and CDR2 is FYNNEI. CDR3 loop: CASRRDRVQETQYF. CDR3 coding DNA: TGTGCCAGCAGGCGGGACAGAGTTCAAGAGACCCAGTACTTC. Full variable domain (rest looked up from reference TRBV2 and TRBJ2-5): EPEVTQTPSHQVTQMGQEVILRCVPISNHLYFYWYRQILGQKVEFLVSFYNNEISEKSEIFDDQFSVERPDGSNFTLKIRSTKLEDSAMYFCASRRDRVQETQYFGPGTRLLVL.

CDR3 loop: CASRFGGDYEQYF. The CDR3 DNA reads as TGCGCCAGTCGTTTTGGGGGGGACTACGAGCAGTACTTC. The rearrangement links TRBV5-1 to TRBJ2-7; 7 bases are a match to TRBD2. Germline trimming cut 8 bases from V and 3 bases from J; bases unmatched to any gene: 8. Germline loops: CDR1 SGHRS, CDR2 YFSETQ. This CDR3 is built from 13 residues.